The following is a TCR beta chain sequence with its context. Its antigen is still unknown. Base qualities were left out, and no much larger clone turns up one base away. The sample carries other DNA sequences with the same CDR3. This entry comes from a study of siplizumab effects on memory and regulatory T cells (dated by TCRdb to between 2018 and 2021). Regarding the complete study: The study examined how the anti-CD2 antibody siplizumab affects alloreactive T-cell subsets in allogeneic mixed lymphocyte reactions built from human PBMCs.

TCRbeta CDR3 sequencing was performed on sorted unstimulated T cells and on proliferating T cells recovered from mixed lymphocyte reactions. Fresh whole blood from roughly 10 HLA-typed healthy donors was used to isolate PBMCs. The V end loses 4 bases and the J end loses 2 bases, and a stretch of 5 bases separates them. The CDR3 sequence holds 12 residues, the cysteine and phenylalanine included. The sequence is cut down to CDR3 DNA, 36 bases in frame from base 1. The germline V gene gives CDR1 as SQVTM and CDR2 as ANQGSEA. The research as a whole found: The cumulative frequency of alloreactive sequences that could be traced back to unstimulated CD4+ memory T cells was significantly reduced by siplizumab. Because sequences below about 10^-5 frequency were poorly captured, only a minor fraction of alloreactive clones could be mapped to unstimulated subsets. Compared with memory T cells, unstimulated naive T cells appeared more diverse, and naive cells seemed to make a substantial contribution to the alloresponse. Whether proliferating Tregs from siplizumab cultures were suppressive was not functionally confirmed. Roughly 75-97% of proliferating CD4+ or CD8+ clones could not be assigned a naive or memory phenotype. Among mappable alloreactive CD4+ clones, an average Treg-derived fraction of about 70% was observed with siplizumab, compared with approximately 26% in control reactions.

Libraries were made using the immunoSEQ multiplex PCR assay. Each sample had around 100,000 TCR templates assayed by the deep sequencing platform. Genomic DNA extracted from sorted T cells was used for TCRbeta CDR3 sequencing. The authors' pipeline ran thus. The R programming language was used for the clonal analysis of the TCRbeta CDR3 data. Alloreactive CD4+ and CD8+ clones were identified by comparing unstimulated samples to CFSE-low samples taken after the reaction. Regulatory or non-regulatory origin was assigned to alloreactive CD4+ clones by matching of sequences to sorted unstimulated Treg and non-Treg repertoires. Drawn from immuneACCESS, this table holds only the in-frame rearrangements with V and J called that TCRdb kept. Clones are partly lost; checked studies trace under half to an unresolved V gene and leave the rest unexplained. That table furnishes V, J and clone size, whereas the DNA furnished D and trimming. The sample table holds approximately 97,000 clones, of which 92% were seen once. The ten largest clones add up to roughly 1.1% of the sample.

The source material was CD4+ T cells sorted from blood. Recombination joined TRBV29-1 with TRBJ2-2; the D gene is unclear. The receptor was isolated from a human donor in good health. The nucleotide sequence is TGCAGCGTTGGACAAAACACCGGGGAGCTGTTTTTT. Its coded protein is CSVGQNTGELFF.